The present TCR beta chain was sequenced within a study of CD8 T cells in Susac syndrome. RNA totalling roughly 0.5 to 1 ug underwent reverse transcription with random hexamers. TCRdb called the immunoSEQ multiplex PCR reads again in MiXCR, with one record for every CDR3 protein. Found here are fewer than 350,000 distinct CDR3 sequences, approximately 91% of them singletons; the top ten hold 0.18%. J lost 7 bases, V lost 6 bases, and 9 bases had no gene match. The length of the CDR3 is 13 residues. CDR1 is DFQATT and CDR2 is SNEGSKA in the germline V gene (reference sequence). This TCR was sampled from a human donor with multiple sclerosis. The chain employs TRBV20-1 and TRBJ2-1, with 7 bases that match TRBD1. The sequenced sample was CD8+ T cells from PBMCs. CDR3 loop: CSAPRTGVNEQFF. CDR3 sequence (DNA): TGCAGTGCCCCCCGAACAGGGGTAAATGAGCAGTTCTTC.